Below are 26 T cell receptor beta chains sequenced from a single sample in a study of blood T cell repertoires in COVID-19. Profiled with immunoSEQ multiplex PCR; TCRdb holds only in-frame clones, not every one. The sample has 250,000 to 350,000 clones, roughly nine tenths seen once; the top ten hold under 3%. Sequencing was done on a sample of peripheral blood. These receptors were collected from a woman aged 30 to 39 with COVID-19, enrolled during active disease.

The V call is TRBV5-4, the J call TRBJ1-4; 9 bases align to TRBD1. CDR1 is SGHNT, CDR2 YYREEE, per germline (reference sequence). The length of the CDR3 is 15 residues. With V trimmed by 0 bases and J by 7 bases, 4 bases remained unmatched. The CDR3 bases are TGTGCCAGCAGCTTGGGGGGGACAGGGATTGAAAAACTGTTTTTT. Its translation is CASSLGGTGIEKLFF.

The chain employs TRBV6-5 and TRBJ1-2, with D possibly TRBD1 on 6 matching bases. Germline CDR1 is MNHEY and CDR2 is SVGAGI. V lost 4 bases and J lost 6, with 9 bases in between. This CDR3 has 12 amino acids. The CDR3 nucleotides are TGTGCCAGCAGTTTCAACAGGGATGGCTACACCTTC. It specifies CASSFNRDGYTF.

J is TRBJ1-2 and V is TRBV6-5, with 9 bases fitting TRBD1. There are 15 residues in the CDR3. With 5 bases clipped from V and 6 bases from J, the junction kept 10 bases outside the gene matches. CDR1 and CDR2 from the germline V gene are MNHEY and SVGAGI. The CDR3 here is CASSRLGQGIDGYTF. CDR3 nucleotides: TGTGCCAGCAGTAGACTTGGACAGGGGATCGATGGCTACACCTTC.

The gene calls are TRBV30 and TRBJ2-1, with 13 bases aligning to TRBD2. V lost 5 bases, J lost 12 bases, and 7 bases stayed unmatched. This CDR3 is 13 amino acids long. The V gene's germline CDR1 is GTSNPN and CDR2 SVGIG (reference sequence). CDR3 protein: CAWAGTSGNGQFF. For the CDR3, the DNA is TGTGCCTGGGCCGGGACTAGCGGGAACGGGCAGTTCTTC.

The gene calls are TRBV25-1 and TRBJ1-3, with TRBD1 matching 7 bases. Germline V gene lookup returns CDR1 MGHDK and CDR2 SYGVNS. The CDR3 loop spans 14 amino acids. Germline trimming cut 4 bases from V and 2 bases from J; bases unmatched to any gene: 2. This CDR3 reads CASSVTGTGNTIYF. In nucleotides, the CDR3 is TGTGCCAGCAGTGTGACAGGGACTGGAAACACCATATATTTT.

CDR3 bases: TGTGCCAGCTCACCAGGAGGGAGCTCCTATAATTCACCCCTCCACTTT. It codes for CASSPGGSSYNSPLHF. This sequence joins TRBV18 and TRBJ1-6; D unresolved. The CDR3 loop spans 16 amino acids. Trimming stripped 2 bases from V and 0 bases from J, with 8 bases between. CDR1 and CDR2 (germline): KGHSH, LQKENI.

A word on this clone: The sample contains more than one DNA sequence encoding this CDR3. The chain combines TRBV10-2 with TRBJ1-1; D remains unclear. V gave up 2 bases and J gave up 1 base, with 5 bases separating them. The germline V gene encodes CDR1 WSHSY and CDR2 SAAADI. The CDR3 spans 13 residues. The CDR3 nucleotides read TGCGCCAGCAGTGAGACGGGGAACACTGAAGCTTTCTTT. Encoded protein: CASSETGNTEAFF.

This chain uses TRBV15 with TRBJ2-5; 7 nucleotides line up with TRBD2. The V gene end was trimmed by 0 bases and the J gene end by 5 bases; junction bases not matched to a gene: 9. The CDR3 runs to 16 residues. Looked up from germline, CDR1 is LNHNV and CDR2 is YYDKDF (reference sequence). The CDR3 region is CATSRDAKAGRETQYF. CDR3 nucleotide sequence: TGTGCCACCAGCAGAGACGCAAAAGCGGGAAGGGAGACCCAGTACTTC.

The chain joins TRBV19 to TRBJ1-2; 10 nucleotides agree with TRBD1. Per germline, CDR1 LNHDA and CDR2 SQIVND (reference sequence). Trimming cost V 6 bases and J 1 base; bases outside gene matches: 2. The CDR3 has 14 residues. CDR3: CASRGQGYNYGYTF. As DNA, the CDR3 is TGTGCCAGTAGGGGACAGGGGTATAACTATGGCTACACCTTC.

The V call is TRBV2, the J call TRBJ2-1, with TRBD1 matching 9 bases. Germline CDR1 and CDR2: SNHLY and FYNNEI. The CDR3 is made up of 14 amino acids. J was trimmed by 13 bases and V by 3 bases; bases with no gene match: 10. The CDR3: CASSDPTGGIVQFF. The CDR3 region has the DNA TGTGCCAGCAGTGACCCGACAGGGGGTATAGTTCAGTTCTTC.

This rearrangement joins TRBV13 to TRBJ2-3, with a weak D call TRBD1 (6 bases). Germline V gives CDR1 PRHDT, CDR2 FYEKMQ (reference sequence). The CDR3 spans 15 residues. Trimming took 0 bases from V and 5 from J, leaving 12 bases between them. CDR3 sequence: CASSLGARGQDTQYF. DNA for the CDR3: TGTGCCAGCAGCTTAGGGGCCAGGGGTCAAGATACGCAGTATTTT.

J is TRBJ2-1 and V is TRBV11-2, with TRBD1 matching over 8 bases. The J segment lost 7 bases and the V segment lost 3 bases, leaving 8 bases of the junction unmatched. CDR1 is SGHAT, CDR2 FQNNGV, per germline. The CDR3 loop spans 15 amino acids. The DNA for the CDR3 is TGTGCCAGCAGCTTCAGGGGGCTTGTGCTGAATGAGCAGTTCTTC. This encodes CASSFRGLVLNEQFF.

This clone was counted between two and nine times. V is TRBV2 and J is TRBJ1-5; D unresolved. There are 15 residues in the CDR3. Germline V gene data show CDR1 as SNHLY and CDR2 as FYNNEI. With 1 base removed from V and 0 bases from J, the gap between germline ends came to 7 bases. CDR3 amino acids: CASSEDNYSNQPQHF. CDR3 coding DNA: TGTGCCAGCAGTGAAGATAATTATAGCAATCAGCCCCAGCATTTT.

V gene TRBV6-2 or TRBV6-3 combines with J gene TRBJ2-1, with 7 bases matching TRBD1. The CDR3 length is 13 residues. Germline CDR1 is MNHEY and CDR2 is SVGEGT. Losses at the gene ends were 4 bases for V and 8 bases for J; bases not matched to a gene: 5. The CDR3 spells CASSLTGRDEQFF. The DNA of the CDR3 is TGTGCCAGCAGTTTGACAGGGCGGGATGAGCAGTTCTTC.

The chain carries TRBV10-1 and TRBJ1-5; weak D call: TRBD1 (5 bases). The V gene lost 2 bases and the J gene lost 9 bases, with 14 bases spanning the gap. This CDR3 is built from 14 residues. Per germline, CDR1 WNHNN and CDR2 SYGVQD (reference sequence). CDR3 residues: CASSERPTGGPQHF. Written as DNA, the CDR3 is TGCGCCAGCAGTGAGAGGCCCACGGGGGGGCCCCAGCATTTT.

The chain is built from TRBV5-1 and TRBJ2-1; D is possibly TRBD1 (7 bases). V gave up 3 bases and J gave up 3 bases, with 10 bases separating them. The V gene's germline CDR1 is SGHRS and CDR2 YFSETQ. CDR3 length: 14 amino acids. This CDR3 reads CASSWGDSYNEQFF. CDR3 coding DNA: TGCGCCAGCAGCTGGGGGGACAGCTACAATGAGCAGTTCTTC.

The J gene is TRBJ2-7, the V gene TRBV28; TRBD1 is a possible D gene (5 bases). The germline V gene has CDR1 MDHEN and CDR2 SYDVKM. The length of the CDR3 is 14 residues. With 3 bases removed from V and 3 bases from J, the gap between germline ends came to 12 bases. Here the CDR3 DNA reads TGTGCCAGCAGTTTTCCCCCTACAGGCTACGAGCAGTACTTC. As protein: CASSFPPTGYEQYF. The full variable domain, with the rest looked up from reference TRBV28 and TRBJ2-7, is DVKVTQSSRYLVKRTGEKVFLECVQDMDHENMFWYRQDPGLGLRLIYFSYDVKMKEKGDIPEGYSVSREKKERFSLILESASTNQTSMYLCASSFPPTGYEQYFGPGTRLTVT.

This chain joins TRBV30 and TRBJ1-2; TRBD1 might be the D (5 bases). Germline CDR1 GTSNPN, CDR2 SVGIG (reference sequence). Trimming pared 3 bases from V and 2 bases from J, leaving 16 bases between. There are 15 residues in the CDR3. CDR3 bases: TGTGCCTGGAGCGCCTGGGGGGGGGAGAACTATGGCTACACCTTC. Its protein is CAWSAWGGENYGYTF.

This chain joins TRBV5-1 and TRBJ2-3; TRBD2 matches 9 bases. Germline V gene sequence: CDR1 SGHRS, CDR2 YFSETQ. The CDR3 runs 16 residues. Trimming took 0 bases from V and 3 from J; bases not matched to a gene: 5. DNA for the CDR3: TGCGCCAGCAGCTTGGAAGTAGCGGGAGAGACAGATACGCAGTATTTT. It translates to CASSLEVAGETDTQYF.

The chain recombines TRBV6-6 with TRBJ1-1; 9 nucleotides line up with TRBD1. V was clipped by 5 bases and J by 4 bases; unmatched bases: 5. The CDR3 extends over 14 amino acids. Germline V gene lookup returns CDR1 MNHNY and CDR2 SVGAGI (reference sequence). The CDR3 region has the DNA TGTGCCAGCAGTCCACCGGGACAGGGCACTGAAGCTTTCTTT. Amino acids: CASSPPGQGTEAFF.

The rearrangement uses TRBV7-9 and TRBJ2-2; 8 positions agree with TRBD2. CDR1 is SEHNR, CDR2 FQNEAQ, per germline (reference sequence). V was pared by 5 bases and J by 3 bases, with 14 bases of the junction left unmatched. The CDR3 loop spans 18 amino acids. The CDR3 sequence is CASSPSRRAGGYTGELFF. The DNA of the CDR3 is TGTGCCAGCAGCCCCAGCCGGAGGGCGGGAGGCTACACCGGGGAGCTGTTTTTT.

The chain combines TRBV4-1 with TRBJ1-4, with no clear D. The germline gives CDR1 MGHRA, CDR2 YSYEKL. V dropped 0 bases and J dropped 6 bases, with 11 bases sitting between them. This CDR3 region has 15 residues. The CDR3 DNA reads as TGCGCCAGCAGCCAAGAGTACAGTTCCTATGAAAAACTGTTTTTT. Amino acids: CASSQEYSSYEKLFF.

This chain links TRBV12-3 or TRBV12-4 with TRBJ1-2; 9 nucleotides line up with TRBD1. The CDR3 runs to 11 residues. Trimming took 8 bases from V and 11 from J; bases not matched to a gene: 6. The CDR3 nucleotides read TGTGCCAGCTCCGGACAGGGGCCGTACACCTTC. Protein: CASSGQGPYTF.

Only one count was recorded for this clone. The chain combines TRBV27 with TRBJ2-1; TRBD2 agrees at 14 bases. With V trimmed by 4 bases and J by 8 bases, 7 bases remained unmatched. CDR1 is MNHEY and CDR2 is SMNVEV in the germline V gene (reference sequence). The CDR3 is 16 residues long. The CDR3 sequence: CASSSRLAGGLDEQFF. For the CDR3, the DNA is TGTGCCAGCAGTTCAAGACTAGCGGGAGGGTTAGATGAGCAGTTCTTC.

J is TRBJ2-1 and V is TRBV10-3; TRBD2 matches 10 bases. The germline gives CDR1 ENHRY, CDR2 SYGVKD. V shed 2 bases, J shed 5 bases, and the junction held 9 bases outside the gene matches. The CDR3 extends over 17 amino acids. In nucleotides, the CDR3 is TGTGCCATCAGTGAGACCAAACTAGCGGGACACGACAATGAGCAGTTCTTC. Translated, it gives CAISETKLAGHDNEQFF.

The chain combines TRBV3-1 (or the pseudogene TRBV3-2) with TRBJ2-1; 7 nucleotides align to TRBD2. V gave up 1 base and J gave up 7 bases; unmatched junction bases: 10. In germline, CDR1 is LGHDT, CDR2 YNNKEL (reference sequence). The CDR3 has 16 amino acids. This CDR3 reads CASSQAMTSIANEQFF. Written as DNA, the CDR3 is TGTGCCAGCAGCCAAGCTATGACTAGCATTGCGAATGAGCAGTTCTTC.